Each of the 24 T cell receptor beta chains below was sequenced from the same sample in a study of PD-L1 blockade in urothelial cancer. Assay used: immunoSEQ multiplex PCR; TCRdb lists only in-frame clones, some missing. The sample shows about 47,000 clones, 80% of them seen only once. The time point: pretreatment peripheral blood. Here the sequenced sample was PBMCs, taken around atezolizumab (anti-PD-L1) treatment. The receptors here all came from a man aged 55 to 69 with urothelial cancer.

This rearrangement joins TRBV28 to TRBJ1-5; D remains ambiguous. The CDR3 consists of 15 residues. V was clipped by 1 base and J by 2 bases, with 9 bases between them. Germline CDR1 reads MDHEN; CDR2 reads SYDVKM. CDR3 nucleotide sequence: TGTGCCAGCAGTTTATCGCTAGCGGGCAATCAGCCCCAGCATTTT. Translating it yields CASSLSLAGNQPQHF.

Comment on this clone: Other DNA sequences of this sample code for an identical CDR3. V gene TRBV10-1 combines with J gene TRBJ2-2; 9 nucleotides align to TRBD2. V shed 8 bases, J shed 7 bases, and the junction held 17 bases outside the gene matches. The length of the CDR3 is 17 residues. Germline V gene sequence: CDR1 WNHNN, CDR2 SYGVQD (reference sequence). CDR3 nucleotides: TGCGCCAGCCCCCTCGGGGTAGCGGGAGAAGCTCGCGGGGAGCTGTTTTTT. This translates into CASPLGVAGEARGELFF.

The chain links TRBV19 to TRBJ2-3; maybe TRBD2 (6 bases). The ends were cut back, 3 bases at V and 2 bases at J, with 12 bases in the middle. The CDR3 contains 15 residues. The germline gives CDR1 LNHDA, CDR2 SQIVND (reference sequence). The CDR3 bases are TGTGCCAGTAGTATGGGGCTAGCGTACACAGATACGCAGTATTTT. Protein: CASSMGLAYTDTQYF.

This clone is a singleton in its sample. The V call is TRBV9, the J call TRBJ1-4; D ambiguous. The V end was cut by 2 bases, the J end by 0 bases, with 5 bases between. The CDR3 spans 14 residues. CDR1 and CDR2 (germline): SGDLS, YYNGEE. CDR3 residues: CASSVHATNEKLFF. In DNA, the CDR3 is TGTGCCAGCAGCGTTCATGCAACTAATGAAAAACTGTTTTTT.

V usage is TRBV19 and J usage is TRBJ2-5; a possible D gene is TRBD2 (5 bases). Per germline, CDR1 LNHDA and CDR2 SQIVND (reference sequence). The CDR3 covers 13 residues. V was pared by 4 bases and J by 7 bases, with 13 bases between. This CDR3 is CASSTGKEGTQYF. The CDR3 DNA reads as TGTGCCAGTAGTACGGGGAAAGAAGGGACCCAGTACTTC. The full variable domain, with the rest looked up from reference TRBV19 and TRBJ2-5, is DGGITQSPKYLFRKEGQNVTLSCEQNLNHDAMYWYRQDPGQGLRLIYYSQIVNDFQKGDIAEGYSVSREKKESFPLTVTSAQKNPTAFYLCASSTGKEGTQYFGPGTRLLVL.

The J gene is TRBJ1-2, the V gene TRBV18; D is uncertain. V lost 3 bases, J lost 0 bases, and 8 bases lay in between. Germline V lookup: CDR1 KGHSH, CDR2 LQKENI. This CDR3 has 14 residues. This chain's CDR3 is CASSPDGANYGYTF. In DNA form, the CDR3 reads TGTGCCAGCTCACCGGACGGGGCTAACTATGGCTACACCTTC. Drawing the rest from reference TRBV18 and TRBJ1-2, the complete variable domain is NAGVMQNPRHLVRRRGQEARLRCSPMKGHSHVYWYRQLPEEGLKFMVYLQKENIIDESGMPKERFSAEFPKEGPSILRIQQVVRGDSAAYFCASSPDGANYGYTFGSGTRLTVV.

The V call is TRBV10-2, the J call TRBJ2-7, with D tentatively TRBD2 (6 bases). The germline V gene encodes CDR1 WSHSY and CDR2 SAAADI. V shed 4 bases and J shed 4 bases, with 11 bases lying between them. The CDR3 length is 13 residues. CDR3 in DNA: TGCGCCAGCAGTGCCTCGGAGGGTTACGAGCAGTACTTC. It is translated as CASSASEGYEQYF.

This clone was recorded only once. This sequence joins TRBV28 and TRBJ1-1, with TRBD1 as a possible D gene (5 bases). With 7 bases removed from V and 0 bases from J, the gap between germline ends came to 12 bases. The V gene's germline CDR1 is MDHEN and CDR2 SYDVKM. The length of the CDR3 is 14 residues. In DNA form, the CDR3 reads TGTGCCAGCACCTCGTCGACAGTGAACACTGAAGCTTTCTTT. Protein sequence: CASTSSTVNTEAFF.

The V gene is TRBV19, the J gene TRBJ1-5; maybe TRBD1 (6 bases). Germline V CDR1 and CDR2: LNHDA, SQIVND (reference sequence). This CDR3 contains 14 residues. Trimming removed 6 bases from V and 3 bases from J, with 12 bases in between. The CDR3 coding sequence is TGTGCCAGTAGGTCTAACAGGGCCAATCAGCCCCAGCATTTT. Protein sequence: CASRSNRANQPQHF. Looking up the rest from reference TRBV19 and TRBJ1-5 gives the full variable domain: DGGITQSPKYLFRKEGQNVTLSCEQNLNHDAMYWYRQDPGQGLRLIYYSQIVNDFQKGDIAEGYSVSREKKESFPLTVTSAQKNPTAFYLCASRSNRANQPQHFGDGTRLSIL.

As to this clone: At the DNA level, this CDR3 is encoded by other sequences in the same sample as well. The V call is TRBV7-2, the J call TRBJ2-5, with TRBD2 as a possible D gene (7 bases). Germline values: CDR1 SGHTA, CDR2 FQGNSA. This CDR3 spans 15 amino acids. With 3 bases removed from V and 4 bases from J, the gap between germline ends came to 15 bases. The CDR3 reads CASSFQGGGRETQYF. CDR3 in DNA: TGTGCCAGCAGCTTTCAAGGGGGGGGCCGAGAGACCCAGTACTTC. Combining the CDR3 with reference TRBV7-2 and TRBJ2-5 gives the whole variable domain GAGVSQSPSNKVTEKGKDVELRCDPISGHTALYWYRQSLGQGLEFLIYFQGNSAPDKSGLPSDRFSAERTGGSVSTLTIQRTQQEDSAVYLCASSFQGGGRETQYFGPGTRLLVL.

The rearrangement links TRBV7-9 to TRBJ1-2; the D gene is possibly TRBD1 (6 bases). The V end lost 5 bases, the J end lost 2 bases, and 12 bases lay between the germline ends. The CDR3 totals 14 residues. Germline V CDR1 and CDR2: SEHNR, FQNEAQ (reference sequence). The CDR3: CASSRKTGNYGYTF. The CDR3 bases are TGTGCCAGCAGCCGGAAGACAGGAAACTATGGCTACACCTTC.

The rearrangement joins TRBV4-2 to TRBJ1-5, with TRBD1 matching 10 bases. Germline V CDR1 and CDR2: LGHNA, YNFKEQ. The length of the CDR3 is 16 residues. V gave up 0 bases and J gave up 4 bases; unmatched junction bases: 3. This chain's CDR3 is CASSQEGQGTNQPQHF. The CDR3 nucleotides are TGTGCCAGCAGCCAAGAGGGACAGGGGACAAATCAGCCCCAGCATTTT.

CDR3 in amino acids: CASRSTGLNTEAFF. The CDR3 DNA is TGTGCCAGCAGATCCACAGGGTTGAACACTGAAGCTTTCTTT. The chain has TRBV28 and TRBJ1-1; perhaps TRBD1 as D (6 bases). CDR1 and CDR2 (germline): MDHEN, SYDVKM. V was clipped by 6 bases and J by 0 bases, with 11 bases between them. There are 14 residues in the CDR3. Drawing the rest from reference TRBV28 and TRBJ1-1, the complete variable domain is DVKVTQSSRYLVKRTGEKVFLECVQDMDHENMFWYRQDPGLGLRLIYFSYDVKMKEKGDIPEGYSVSREKKERFSLILESASTNQTSMYLCASRSTGLNTEAFFGQGTRLTVV.

The chain links TRBV10-3 to TRBJ2-1, with 7 bases aligning to TRBD1. Germline lookup yields CDR1 ENHRY and CDR2 SYGVKD. J was trimmed by 4 bases and V by 11 bases; bases with no gene match: 20. The CDR3 consists of 17 residues. CDR3 amino acids: CASLHHMETGSYNEQFF. The CDR3 DNA reads as TGTGCCTCTCTGCATCATATGGAGACAGGGTCGTACAATGAGCAGTTCTTC.

In this sample, this clone turned up a few times. V and J are TRBV5-1 and TRBJ1-1; no clear D gene. CDR1 and CDR2 (germline): SGHRS, YFSETQ. The V end was cut by 4 bases, the J end by 1 base, with 17 bases between. The CDR3 has 16 residues. This CDR3 is CASSPKRTSTNTEAFF. CDR3 in DNA: TGCGCCAGCAGCCCGAAAAGGACTTCCACGAACACTGAAGCTTTCTTT. Full variable domain (remainder filled in from reference TRBV5-1 and TRBJ1-1): KAGVTQTPRYLIKTRGQQVTLSCSPISGHRSVSWYQQTPGQGLQFLFEYFSETQRNKGNFPGRFSGRQFSNSRSEMNVSTLELGDSALYLCASSPKRTSTNTEAFFGQGTRLTVV.

This sequence joins TRBV7-6 and TRBJ2-1, with D perhaps TRBD1 (6 bases). Trimming removed 4 bases at V and 5 bases at J, with 15 bases between. This CDR3 spans 15 amino acids. CDR1 and CDR2 from the germline V gene are SGHVS and FNYEAQ. CDR3 in amino acids: CASSSPGQEDNEQFF. Written as DNA, the CDR3 is TGTGCCAGCAGCTCCCCGGGACAAGAAGACAATGAGCAGTTCTTC.

The chain is built from TRBV10-1 and TRBJ2-2; D may be TRBD2 (5 bases). Germline V gene data show CDR1 as WNHNN and CDR2 as SYGVQD (reference sequence). V was shortened by 3 bases and J by 1 base, with 6 bases between the two germline ends. This CDR3 region has 14 residues. The CDR3 reads CASSEGGNTGELFF. In DNA, the CDR3 is TGCGCCAGCAGTGAAGGAGGGAACACCGGGGAGCTGTTTTTT.

Here the CDR3 reads CASSAGVSTDTQYF. CDR3 nucleotides: TGCGCCAGCAGCGCGGGGGTTAGCACAGATACGCAGTATTTT. This chain connects TRBV5-1 to TRBJ2-3; the match to TRBD2 covers 7 bases. V lost 4 bases and J lost 0; bases outside the gene matches: 2. Germline V CDR1 and CDR2: SGHRS, YFSETQ. The CDR3 sequence is 14 residues long.

The genes are TRBV4-3 and TRBJ2-1, with 7 bases aligning to TRBD2. Germline loops: CDR1 LGHNA, CDR2 YSLEER. With V trimmed by 2 bases and J by 1 base, 8 bases remained unmatched. This CDR3 region has 17 residues. CDR3 sequence: CASSQNVAGVSYNEQFF. DNA of the CDR3: TGCGCCAGCAGCCAAAACGTGGCGGGAGTTTCCTACAATGAGCAGTTCTTC.

This clone was recorded a few times. The chain has TRBV27 and TRBJ2-7; D perhaps matches TRBD2 (6 bases). The CDR3 spans 18 residues. The germline V and J ends were trimmed by 2 bases and 0 bases, with 20 bases remaining between them. Germline loops: CDR1 MNHEY, CDR2 SMNVEV (reference sequence). CDR3 DNA: TGTGCCAGCAGTTTACGCGGGACTCCCATCTTAGGCTCCTACGAGCAGTACTTC. Its protein product is CASSLRGTPILGSYEQYF.

CDR3 residues: CASIGTDSMNTEAFF. CDR3 DNA sequence: TGTGCCAGCATCGGGACAGACTCAATGAACACTGAAGCTTTCTTT. This sequence joins TRBV2 and TRBJ1-1; 7 bases fit TRBD1. The length of the CDR3 is 15 residues. Germline CDR1 reads SNHLY; CDR2 reads FYNNEI. With V trimmed by 7 bases and J by 0 bases, 8 bases remained unmatched.

V usage is TRBV6-6 and J usage is TRBJ2-3; 12 bases are shared with TRBD1. V lost 6 bases, J lost 5 bases, and 9 bases stayed unmatched. CDR3 length equals 16 residues. Germline V CDR1 and CDR2: MNHNY, SVGAGI (reference sequence). The CDR3 coding sequence is TGTGCCAGCAGACTCACCGGGACAGGGGGCCAAGATACGCAGTATTTT. It specifies CASRLTGTGGQDTQYF.

The gene calls are TRBV9 and TRBJ1-2, with 8 bases that match TRBD1. Trimming removed 2 bases from V and 8 bases from J; junction bases left unmatched: 5. There are 13 residues in the CDR3. From germline, CDR1 is SGDLS and CDR2 YYNGEE. The CDR3 DNA follows: TGTGCCAGCAGCGTCCAGGGGGCAGGGGGCTACACCTTC. As protein: CASSVQGAGGYTF.

The chain carries TRBV7-2 and TRBJ2-1; D is perhaps TRBD2 (6 bases). The CDR3 is 13 amino acids. CDR1 and CDR2 from the germline V gene are SGHTA and FQGNSA. V shed 4 bases and J shed 8 bases, with 12 bases lying between them. The CDR3 region is CASSWGLGDEQFF. The CDR3, as DNA: TGTGCCAGCAGCTGGGGACTGGGCGATGAGCAGTTCTTC.